Below, 20 T cell receptor beta chains from the same sample are listed, as sequenced in a study of cytomegalovirus exposure and HLA in healthy donors (dated 2017 in TCRdb). Libraries were prepared through the immunoSEQ multiplex PCR assay. For the multiplex PCR, a mixture combining 60 forward primers for TCR Vbeta segments and 13 reverse primers for TCR Jbeta segments was used. Sourced from immuneACCESS, this table was stored by TCRdb with only in-frame sequences that have V and J called. A share of the clones is absent; for the studies checked, an unresolved V gene accounts for under half, and the remainder has no known explanation. Recorded for this sample are 110,000 to 150,000 clones; about 75% of them occurred a single time. Clones ranked in the top ten supply around 3.6% of the sample. The sequencing sample was made of PBMCs. The receptors were gathered from a man aged 18 to 30 in good health and CMV-seronegative.

V gene TRBV6-5 combines with J gene TRBJ2-7; D ambiguous. The V end was cut by 5 bases, the J end by 0 bases, with 11 bases between. The CDR3 extends over 14 amino acids. Germline V CDR1 and CDR2: MNHEY, SVGAGI. The DNA for the CDR3 is TGTGCCAGCAGTCAAGACACGTACTCCTACGAGCAGTACTTC. This codes for CASSQDTYSYEQYF.

The chain joins TRBV7-9 to TRBJ2-2; a possible D gene is TRBD1 (5 bases). Deletions cut 7 bases from V and 4 bases from J, with 16 bases between. From germline, CDR1 is SEHNR and CDR2 FQNEAQ (reference sequence). The CDR3 length is 15 residues. The chain's CDR3 is CASILQIGATGELFF. The CDR3 DNA sequence: TGTGCCAGCATTCTCCAAATAGGGGCCACCGGGGAGCTGTTTTTT.

The chain employs TRBV7-2 and TRBJ1-2; D uncertain. Germline V gives CDR1 SGHTA, CDR2 FQGNSA. Between the trimmed V and J ends, which lost 1 base and 0 bases, there was a span of 9 bases. The CDR3 length is 15 residues. CDR3 protein: CASSLEVTANYGYTF. The DNA of the CDR3 is TGTGCCAGCAGCTTAGAGGTTACAGCTAACTATGGCTACACCTTC.

V usage is TRBV9 and J usage is TRBJ1-3; no firm D call. CDR3 length equals 13 residues. CDR1 is SGDLS, CDR2 YYNGEE, per germline. V was cut by 5 bases and J by 4 bases, with 10 bases left in between. The CDR3 here is CASRSGVGNTIYF. Written as DNA, the CDR3 is TGTGCCAGCAGATCCGGGGTGGGAAACACCATATATTTT.

The chain links TRBV11-2 to TRBJ1-4; D unresolved. The CDR3 is 13 residues long. Germline V gives CDR1 SGHAT, CDR2 FQNNGV. Trimming left V 3 bases short and J 12 bases short, with 14 bases between. CDR3 sequence: CASSLRPGWELFF. CDR3 nucleotide sequence: TGTGCCAGCAGCTTGCGGCCTGGGTGGGAACTGTTTTTT. The variable domain in full, completed from reference TRBV11-2 and TRBJ1-4, reads EAGVAQSPRYKIIEKRQSVAFWCNPISGHATLYWYQQILGQGPKLLIQFQNNGVVDDSQLPKDRFSAERLKGVDSTLKIQPAKLEDSAVYLCASSLRPGWELFFGSGTQLSVL.

CDR3 nucleotides: TGTGCCAGCAGCTTGGACAGGGGGCCATCCGGGGAGCTGTTTTTT. It translates to CASSLDRGPSGELFF. The chain joins TRBV11-2 to TRBJ2-2; 11 bases match TRBD1. CDR1 and CDR2 (germline): SGHAT, FQNNGV. The CDR3 extends over 15 amino acids. V trimming: 3 bases; J trimming: 6 bases; junction bases outside the gene matches: 3.

V gene TRBV29-1 combines with J gene TRBJ1-2, with 10 bases identical to TRBD1. The CDR3 has 12 residues. V gave up 7 bases and J gave up 5 bases; unmatched junction bases: 4. CDR1 and CDR2 from the germline V gene are SQVTM and ANQGSEA. The CDR3 region is CSGAGQGYGYTF. The CDR3 DNA follows: TGCAGCGGTGCGGGACAGGGGTATGGCTACACCTTC.

V and J are TRBV7-9 and TRBJ2-1, with a possible D match to TRBD2 (6 bases). With 5 bases removed from V and 8 bases from J, the gap between germline ends came to 22 bases. CDR1 and CDR2 from the germline V gene are SEHNR and FQNEAQ (reference sequence). This CDR3 is 16 amino acids long. DNA for the CDR3: TGTGCCAGCAGCGCCTTGGGTCTGGAGGGATTCGATGAGCAGTTCTTC. Translating it yields CASSALGLEGFDEQFF. Variable domain in full (rest from reference TRBV7-9 and TRBJ2-1): DTGVSQNPRHKITKRGQNVTFRCDPISEHNRLYWYRQTLGQGPEFLTYFQNEAQLEKSRLLSDRFSAERPKGSFSTLEIQRTEQGDSAMYLCASSALGLEGFDEQFFGPGTRLTVL.

The V gene is TRBV12-5, the J gene TRBJ2-5; the match to TRBD2 covers 11 bases. Losses at the gene ends were 1 base for V and 4 bases for J; bases not matched to a gene: 5. Germline loops: CDR1 LGHNT, CDR2 FRNRAP. This CDR3 spans 16 amino acids. The CDR3 here is CASGLAIAGGSETQYF. The CDR3 bases are TGTGCTAGTGGTTTGGCAATAGCGGGAGGGTCAGAGACCCAGTACTTC.

The rearrangement links TRBV29-1 to TRBJ1-3; 8 bases fit TRBD1. V lost 7 bases and J lost 4; bases outside the gene matches: 6. Per germline, CDR1 SQVTM and CDR2 ANQGSEA. This CDR3 is 13 amino acids long. The CDR3 nucleotides read TGCAGCGCTTCAACAGGGGGGGGAAACACCATATATTTT. Amino acids: CSASTGGGNTIYF.

The CDR3 is CASSYYGQGARSQPQHF. For the CDR3, the DNA is TGTGCCAGCAGCTATTACGGACAGGGGGCGCGTAGTCAGCCCCAGCATTTT. This chain uses TRBV7-9 with TRBJ1-5; the match to TRBD1 covers 11 bases. With 4 bases clipped from V and 6 bases from J, the junction kept 11 bases outside the gene matches. Germline assignment: CDR1 SEHNR and CDR2 FQNEAQ (reference sequence). The CDR3 spans 17 residues.

The V and J genes are TRBV27 and TRBJ2-7, with D perhaps TRBD1 (7 bases). The CDR3 totals 17 residues. The germline V gene has CDR1 MNHEY and CDR2 SMNVEV (reference sequence). Trimming removed 7 bases from V and 7 bases from J, with 29 bases in between. CDR3: CASTSLALGGGYGEQYF. The DNA for the CDR3 is TGTGCCAGCACTTCGCTAGCGTTAGGGGGCGGCTACGGGGAGCAGTACTTC.

V is TRBV10-1 and J is TRBJ2-7; tentatively, D is TRBD1 (5 bases). CDR1 is WNHNN, CDR2 SYGVQD, per germline (reference sequence). Deletions cut 4 bases from V and 3 bases from J, with 13 bases between. CDR3 size: 14 residues. This CDR3 reads CASSGDSHSYEQYF. CDR3 bases: TGCGCCAGCAGTGGAGACAGCCACAGCTACGAGCAGTACTTC.

This rearrangement joins TRBV6-1 to TRBJ1-4, with 7 bases fitting TRBD1. Germline loops: CDR1 MNHNS, CDR2 SASEGT. The CDR3 totals 13 residues. V lost 6 bases to trimming and J lost 4 bases; unmatched junction nucleotides: 2. CDR3: CASSGTVNEKLFF. The CDR3 DNA is TGTGCCAGCAGCGGGACAGTTAATGAAAAACTGTTTTTT.

The J gene is TRBJ2-5, the V gene TRBV19; 14 bases map to TRBD2. Germline assignment: CDR1 LNHDA and CDR2 SQIVND (reference sequence). After removal of 4 bases from V and 3 bases from J, the junction contained 7 bases not matched to a gene. The CDR3 has 17 amino acids. The CDR3 loop reads CASSTRLAGGIKETQYF. As DNA, the CDR3 is TGTGCCAGTAGTACACGACTAGCGGGGGGGATAAAAGAGACCCAGTACTTC.

This chain connects TRBV5-6 to TRBJ2-5, with D maybe TRBD2 (5 bases). The V end was cut by 2 bases, the J end by 5 bases, with 10 bases between. Per germline, CDR1 SGHDT and CDR2 YYEEEE. The CDR3 totals 13 residues. The CDR3 sequence: CASSFPPGETQYF. The CDR3 DNA sequence: TGTGCCAGCAGCTTCCCCCCGGGGGAGACCCAGTACTTC. The whole variable domain, filled in from reference TRBV5-6 and TRBJ2-5, reads DAGVTQSPTHLIKTRGQQVTLRCSPKSGHDTVSWYQQALGQGPQFIFQYYEEEERQRGNFPDRFSGHQFPNYSSELNVNALLLGDSALYLCASSFPPGETQYFGPGTRLLVL.

This clone has just one count. The chain has TRBV5-1 and TRBJ2-7; 13 nucleotides align to TRBD2. The length of the CDR3 is 15 residues. Germline loops: CDR1 SGHRS, CDR2 YFSETQ. V trimming: 2 bases; J trimming: 7 bases; junction bases outside the gene matches: 6. CDR3 protein: CASSFTSGGALEQYF. The DNA for the CDR3 is TGCGCCAGCAGCTTCACTAGCGGGGGGGCTTTGGAGCAGTACTTC.

The chain uses TRBV19 and TRBJ2-3; 7 nucleotides match TRBD2. The CDR3 runs 15 residues. Germline CDR1 is LNHDA and CDR2 is SQIVND (reference sequence). V shed 3 bases, J shed 0 bases, and the junction held 3 bases outside the gene matches. In DNA form, the CDR3 reads TGTGCCAGTAGTATGGCGGGGGTAAGCACAGATACGCAGTATTTT. Translated: CASSMAGVSTDTQYF.

Written as DNA, the CDR3 is TGTGCCATCAGTGAACAGGGAACTGGGGCCAACGTCCTGACTTTC. Translating gives CAISEQGTGANVLTF. The chain joins TRBV10-3 to TRBJ2-6; a possible D gene is TRBD1 (6 bases). Germline V CDR1 and CDR2: ENHRY, SYGVKD. The CDR3 loop spans 15 amino acids. V was cut by 3 bases and J by 2 bases, with 8 bases left in between.

The V gene is TRBV15, the J gene TRBJ2-7, with TRBD1 identical over 10 bases. V lost 0 bases to trimming and J lost 5 bases; unmatched junction nucleotides: 4. There are 15 residues in the CDR3. CDR1 is LNHNV, CDR2 YYDKDF, per germline (reference sequence). The CDR3 nucleotides are TGTGCCACCAGCAGAGAACCCGGGACAGGGGACGAGCAGTACTTC. Translated: CATSREPGTGDEQYF.